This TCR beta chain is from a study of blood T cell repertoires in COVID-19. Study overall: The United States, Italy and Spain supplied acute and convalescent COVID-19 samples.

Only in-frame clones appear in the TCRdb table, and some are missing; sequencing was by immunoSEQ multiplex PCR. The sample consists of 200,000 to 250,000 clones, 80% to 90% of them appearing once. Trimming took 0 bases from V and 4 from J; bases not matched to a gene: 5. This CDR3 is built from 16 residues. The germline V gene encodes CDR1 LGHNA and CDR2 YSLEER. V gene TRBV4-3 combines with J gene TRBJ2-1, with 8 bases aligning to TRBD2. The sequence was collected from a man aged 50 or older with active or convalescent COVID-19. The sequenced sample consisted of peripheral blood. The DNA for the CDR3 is TGCGCCAGCAGCCAAGATCGGGGGGGCGGGTACAATGAGCAGTTCTTC. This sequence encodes CASSQDRGGGYNEQFF.